This T cell receptor (beta chain) was sequenced in a study of blood T cell repertoires in COVID-19. For the study at large: Whether acute or convalescent, the COVID-19 samples came from the United States, Italy and Spain. T cells, B-cell-depleted T cells, or PBMCs provided the cDNA or gDNA that served as material.

Germline assignment: CDR1 SGHRS and CDR2 YFSETQ. The CDR3 is 13 residues long. The ends were cut back, 4 bases at V and 4 bases at J, with 11 bases in the middle. TCRdb keeps only in-frame clones here, not all; method: immunoSEQ multiplex PCR. The sample gives some 350,000 clones, about 89% of which show up once; about 3% is in the top ten. The TCR originated in a woman aged 30 to 39 with COVID-19, enrolled during active disease. The sample taken for sequencing was peripheral blood. The rearrangement joins TRBV5-1 to TRBJ1-1; D call uncertain. CDR3 sequence (DNA): TGCGCCAGCAGCCCCCTTCCTAGCACTGAAGCTTTCTTT. Translating gives CASSPLPSTEAFF.